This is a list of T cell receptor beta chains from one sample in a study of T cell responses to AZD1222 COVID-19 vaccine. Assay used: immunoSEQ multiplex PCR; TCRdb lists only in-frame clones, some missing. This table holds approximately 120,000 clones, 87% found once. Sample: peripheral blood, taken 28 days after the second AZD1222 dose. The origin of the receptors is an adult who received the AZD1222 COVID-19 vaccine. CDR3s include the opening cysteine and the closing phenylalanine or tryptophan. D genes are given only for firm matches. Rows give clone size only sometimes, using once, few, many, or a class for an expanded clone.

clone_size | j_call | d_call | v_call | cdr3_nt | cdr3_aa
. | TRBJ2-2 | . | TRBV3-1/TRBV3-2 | TGTGCCAGCAGCCAAGCACGGGGACCTACCGGGGAGCTGTTTTTT | CASSQARGPTGELFF
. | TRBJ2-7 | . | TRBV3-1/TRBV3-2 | TGTGCCAGCAGCTCCATCACCAGGGGTGAGCAGTACTTC | CASSSITRGEQYF
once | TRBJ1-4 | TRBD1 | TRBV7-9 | TGTGCCAGCAGCACAGACAGGGCTTGGGAAAAACTGTTTTTT | CASSTDRAWEKLFF
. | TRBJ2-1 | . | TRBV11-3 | TGTGCCAGCAGTCCCCCCGGCAGGGAAGGTGAGCAGTTCTTC | CASSPPGREGEQFF
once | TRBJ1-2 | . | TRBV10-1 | TGCGCCAGCAGTGACTGGGATCGGGCTAACTATGGCTACACCTTC | CASSDWDRANYGYTF
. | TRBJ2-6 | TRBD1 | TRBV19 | TGTGCCAGTAGTTCCCTACAGGGGGCTGGGGCCAACGTCCTGACTTTC | CASSSLQGAGANVLTF
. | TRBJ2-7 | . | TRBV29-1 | TGCAGCGTTGAAGGGCAGTCCTACGAGCAGTACTTC | CSVEGQSYEQYF
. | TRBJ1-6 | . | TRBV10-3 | TGTGCCATCACCGAGGGAGGGATGAATTCACCCCTCCACTTT | CAITEGGMNSPLHF
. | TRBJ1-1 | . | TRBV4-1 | TGCGCCAGCAGCCCCCTCGGCGGGGGCCTGATGAACACTGAAGCTTTCTTT | CASSPLGGGLMNTEAFF
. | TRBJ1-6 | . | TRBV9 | TGTGCCAGCAGCGTAGAGTCCGATAGCTCCTATAATTCACCCCTCCACTTT | CASSVESDSSYNSPLHF
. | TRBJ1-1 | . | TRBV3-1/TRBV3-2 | TGTGCCAGCAGCCAAACCGGCGGGAGGCTCGGCACTGAAGCTTTCTTT | CASSQTGGRLGTEAFF
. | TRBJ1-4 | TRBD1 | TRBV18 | TGTGCCAGCTCACCAAACAGGGGGCAGGGTGAAAAACTGTTTTTT | CASSPNRGQGEKLFF
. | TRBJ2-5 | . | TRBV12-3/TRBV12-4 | TGTGCCAGCAGTCCGAACCCCCGGGAGACCCAGTACTTC | CASSPNPRETQYF
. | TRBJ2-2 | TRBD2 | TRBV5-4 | TGTGCCAGCAGCCGCGGGGGGAAAAACACCGGGGAGCTGTTTTTT | CASSRGGKNTGELFF
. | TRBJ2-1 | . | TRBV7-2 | TGTGCCAGCAGCCCGATGGGGCACAGCAACAATGAGCAGTTCTTC | CASSPMGHSNNEQFF
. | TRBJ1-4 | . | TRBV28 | TGTGCCAGCAGTTTAGGAAGTCTTGTTACGGCAAAACTGTTTTTT | CASSLGSLVTAKLFF
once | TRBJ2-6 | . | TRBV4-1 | TGCGCCAGCAGCCAAAGAACTCGCGGGGCCTTGGGGGGGGCCAACGTCCTGACTTTC | CASSQRTRGALGGANVLTF
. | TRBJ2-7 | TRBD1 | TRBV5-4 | TGTGCCAGCAGCCCGGGACAGGGACCCTCCTACGAGCAGTACTTC | CASSPGQGPSYEQYF
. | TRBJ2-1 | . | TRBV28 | TGTGCCAGCAGTTTATTAGCGGCGAGCTCCTACAATGAGCAGTTCTTC | CASSLLAASSYNEQFF
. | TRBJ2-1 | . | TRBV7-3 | TGTGCCAGCAGCTTATTAGGGATCGGCTCCTACAATGAGCAGTTCTTC | CASSLLGIGSYNEQFF
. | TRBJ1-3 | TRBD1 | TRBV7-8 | TGTGCCAGCAGCTCCCTGGGGGGGGGACAGGGGACAGGAAACACCATATATTTT | CASSSLGGGQGTGNTIYF
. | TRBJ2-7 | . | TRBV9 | TGTGCCAGCAGCGCACTCGGGACTCTCGCCAACGAGCAGTACTTC | CASSALGTLANEQYF
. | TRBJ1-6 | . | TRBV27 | TGTGCCAGTAAAAAGGGGAGCCCCTATAATTCACCCCTCCACTTT | CASKKGSPYNSPLHF
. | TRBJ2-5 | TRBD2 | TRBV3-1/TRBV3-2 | TGTGCCAGCAGCCAAGCCAGCGGGGGGTCAGAGACCCAGTACTTC | CASSQASGGSETQYF
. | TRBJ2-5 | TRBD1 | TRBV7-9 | TGTGCCAGCAGCCACGAGGGGGCCAGGGAACAAGAGACCCAGTACTTC | CASSHEGAREQETQYF
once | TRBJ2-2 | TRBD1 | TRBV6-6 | TGTGCCAGCAGTAAATCCGGGACAGGGAACACCGGGGAGCTGTTTTTT | CASSKSGTGNTGELFF
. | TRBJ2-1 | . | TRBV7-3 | TGTGCCAGCAGTCAGGTCGGACCCTACAATGAGCAGTTCTTC | CASSQVGPYNEQFF
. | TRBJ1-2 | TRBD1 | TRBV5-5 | TGTGCCAGCAGCTTGGAGGGACAGGGGACCTATGGCTACACCTTC | CASSLEGQGTYGYTF
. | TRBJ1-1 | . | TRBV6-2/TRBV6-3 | TGTGCCAGCAGCCTGGGACCCGGCAGCACTGAAGCTTTCTTT | CASSLGPGSTEAFF
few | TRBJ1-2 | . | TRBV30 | TGTGCCTGGAGTTACCGGGACTATGGCTACACCTTC | CAWSYRDYGYTF
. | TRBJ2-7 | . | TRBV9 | TGTGCCAGCAGCGTAGCGAACAGGGTGGGAGAGCAGTACTTC | CASSVANRVGEQYF
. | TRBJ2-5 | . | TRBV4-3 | TGCGCCAGCAGCCAAGGGCGGGGTTCCCAAGAGACCCAGTACTTC | CASSQGRGSQETQYF
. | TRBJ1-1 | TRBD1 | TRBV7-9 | TGTGCCAGCAGTTTAGGACAGGGAGTTTTCTTT | CASSLGQGVFF
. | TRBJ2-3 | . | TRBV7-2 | TGTGCCAGCAGGCGGTCCCCCACAGATACGCAGTATTTT | CASRRSPTDTQYF
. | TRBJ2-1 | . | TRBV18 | TGTGCCAGCTCACCAAAGCCTAACAATGAGCAGTTCTTC | CASSPKPNNEQFF
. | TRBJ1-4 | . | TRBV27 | TGTGCCAGCAGTTCAGGCCCACGAAATGAAAAACTGTTTTTT | CASSSGPRNEKLFF
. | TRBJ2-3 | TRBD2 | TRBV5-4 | TGTGCCAGCAGCTTGGCGGGACTAGCAGCAGATACGCAGTATTTT | CASSLAGLAADTQYF
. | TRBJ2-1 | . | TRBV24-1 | TGTGCCACCAGTGATGCAAACAATGAGCAGTTCTTC | CATSDANNEQFF
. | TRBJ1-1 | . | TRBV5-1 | TGCGCCAGCAGCTTCGACAGATTTCCTAACACTGAAGCTTTCTTT | CASSFDRFPNTEAFF
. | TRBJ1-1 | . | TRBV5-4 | TGTGCCAGCAGCCGGGGCATTCAATGGAACACTGAAGCTTTCTTT | CASSRGIQWNTEAFF
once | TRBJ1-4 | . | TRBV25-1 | TGTGCCGGGCGGACGGGTGATGGAGTTTCAAGTGAAAAACTGTTTTTT | CAGRTGDGVSSEKLFF
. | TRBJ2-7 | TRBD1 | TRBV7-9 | TGTGCCAGCAGCTCTCAGGGGGCTAACGAGCAGTACTTC | CASSSQGANEQYF
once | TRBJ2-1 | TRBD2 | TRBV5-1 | TGCGCCAGCAGCTTGGCCAGCGGGGGGGTCGATGAGCAGTTCTTC | CASSLASGGVDEQFF
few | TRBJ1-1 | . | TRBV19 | TGTGCCAGTTCTCAGGGGTCCCGCGAAGCTTTCTTT | CASSQGSREAFF
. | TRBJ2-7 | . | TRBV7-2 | TGTGCCAGCAGCTTAGACCAGAGCTCCTACGAGCAGTACTTC | CASSLDQSSYEQYF
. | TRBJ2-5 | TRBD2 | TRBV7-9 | TGTGCCAGCAGCTTAATGGCGGGGGGGCCCCAAGAGACCCAGTACTTC | CASSLMAGGPQETQYF
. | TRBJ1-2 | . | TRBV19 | TGTGCCAGTAAATGGGCAGGGCAAGGCCCCTATGGCTACACCTTC | CASKWAGQGPYGYTF
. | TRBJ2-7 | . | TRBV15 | TGTGCCACCAGCAGAGATGGTAGAGGGAGCTCCTACGAGCAGTACTTC | CATSRDGRGSSYEQYF
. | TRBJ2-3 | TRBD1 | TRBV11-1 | TGTGCCAGCAGCTTCCGACAGGGGACAGATACGCAGTATTTT | CASSFRQGTDTQYF